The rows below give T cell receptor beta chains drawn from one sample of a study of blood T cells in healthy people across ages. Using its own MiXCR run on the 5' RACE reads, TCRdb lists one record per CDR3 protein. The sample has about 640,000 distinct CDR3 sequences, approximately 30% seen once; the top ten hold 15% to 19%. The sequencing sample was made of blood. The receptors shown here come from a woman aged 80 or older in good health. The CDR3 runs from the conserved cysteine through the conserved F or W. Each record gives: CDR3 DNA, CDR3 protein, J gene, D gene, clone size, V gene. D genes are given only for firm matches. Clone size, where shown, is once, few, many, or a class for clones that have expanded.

TGTGCCAGCAGCCGCGGACAAAACAATGAGCAGTTCTTC,CASSRGQNNEQFF,TRBJ2-1,.,.,TRBV7-3
TGCGCCAGCAGCTTGGCCGGAGGGACTAGTCCCACCCGGCAGTACTTC,CASSLAGGTSPTRQYF,TRBJ2-7,TRBD2,many,TRBV5-1
TGTGCCAGCAGTCTAACTAGACAGGGGGGTACTGAAGCTTTCTTT,CASSLTRQGGTEAFF,TRBJ1-1,TRBD1,few,TRBV27
TGTGCCAGCAGCTTAGTCGGGACAGGGAGGATACGAAACATTCAGTACTTC,CASSLVGTGRIRNIQYF,TRBJ2-4,TRBD1,.,TRBV7-2
TGTGCCAGCAGCGCGACCGGGACAGGGGAAGAGACCCAGTACTTC,CASSATGTGEETQYF,TRBJ2-5,TRBD1,many,TRBV7-2
TGTGCCAGCAGTGAAGCGGGCTGGGCACCGGGACTAGGCCAAGAGACCCAGTACTTC,CASSEAGWAPGLGQETQYF,TRBJ2-5,TRBD2,many,TRBV2
TGCAGTGCTAGCCCCCCTTCGTCTACCTACAATGAGCAGTTCTTC,CSASPPSSTYNEQFF,TRBJ2-1,.,many,TRBV20-1
TGTGCCAGCAGCTTTAGCGGAGGGGCCTCCACCTACGAGCAGTACTTC,CASSFSGGASTYEQYF,TRBJ2-7,.,once,TRBV7-2
TGCGCCAGCAGCAATACAGGGGGCAGCTACGAGCAGTACTTC,CASSNTGGSYEQYF,TRBJ2-7,TRBD1,many,TRBV5-1
TGTGCCAGCAGCACCGTGGGGGAGGGGGCAGATACGCAGTATTTT,CASSTVGEGADTQYF,TRBJ2-3,.,many,TRBV12-3/TRBV12-4
TGTGCCAGCAGCGGCACAGGGAACCACGAGCAGTACTTC,CASSGTGNHEQYF,TRBJ2-7,.,many,TRBV7-9
TGCGCCAGCAGCTTGGCGGGGATTGTAGCCAAAAACATTCAGTACTTC,CASSLAGIVAKNIQYF,TRBJ2-4,.,many,TRBV5-1
TGCAGTGCTAGAGGTTACTTGACAGGGTCTGGTGTATCCTACGAGCAGTACTTC,CSARGYLTGSGVSYEQYF,TRBJ2-7,TRBD1,.,TRBV20-1
TGTGCCAGTAGTAGGGACTCCCCGAGGGGGGCCCAGCATTTT,CASSRDSPRGAQHF,TRBJ1-5,.,few,TRBV19
TGTGCCAGCAGGGGCCAAGGGGGTCGCACTGAAGCTTTCTTT,CASRGQGGRTEAFF,TRBJ1-1,.,few,TRBV2
TGTGCCATCAGTGAAAACAGGGGCCGACAAGAGACCCAGTACTTC,CAISENRGRQETQYF,TRBJ2-5,TRBD1,many,TRBV10-3
TGTGCCAGCAGCAACCCTGAGGGGGCCAGTGGGACCCAGTACTTC,CASSNPEGASGTQYF,TRBJ2-5,TRBD1,many,TRBV7-8
TGTGCCAGCAGTGTGTGGGGGCGGGATTCACCCCTCCACTTT,CASSVWGRDSPLHF,TRBJ1-6,.,many,TRBV2
TGTGCCAGCAGCGTATGGGGGGCCGAGTACAATGAGCAGTTCTTC,CASSVWGAEYNEQFF,TRBJ2-1,.,many,TRBV9
TGCGCCAGCAGTTTGGGGGCCGCCATCGACTACGAGCAGTACTTC,CASSLGAAIDYEQYF,TRBJ2-7,.,.,TRBV5-1
TGTGCCAGCAGCCAAGAGGGCAGGCCGAGGGAGCAGTACTTC,CASSQEGRPREQYF,TRBJ2-5,.,.,TRBV3-1
TGTGCCAGCAGTTTAGGGGAAGGGACGGGCTATGGCTACACCTTC,CASSLGEGTGYGYTF,TRBJ1-2,.,few,TRBV27
TGTGCCAGCATTGTCTCAACTAATGAAAAACTGTTTTTT,CASIVSTNEKLFF,TRBJ1-4,.,.,TRBV2
TGCGCCAGCAGCTCGATTAGCTTATCTGGGGCCAACGTCCTGACTTTC,CASSSISLSGANVLTF,TRBJ2-6,.,.,TRBV5-1
TGTGCCAGCAGCCAATCGGGGGGTCGGAACAATGAGCAGTTCTTC,CASSQSGGRNNEQFF,TRBJ2-1,TRBD2,many,TRBV3-1
TGCAGTGCTACGACCGGGACAGGGGTAGGACAGCCCCAGCATTTT,CSATTGTGVGQPQHF,TRBJ1-5,TRBD1,.,TRBV20-1
TGTGCCATCAGTGATGGGGGGACGGGGGAGCAGTACTTC,CAISDGGTGEQYF,TRBJ2-7,.,many,TRBV10-3
TGTGCCAGCACCCAGGGTGCCTCGAACACCGGGGAGCTGTTTTTT,CASTQGASNTGELFF,TRBJ2-2,.,.,TRBV25-1
TGTGCCAGCAGTCTACTCGACAGAGCCAAAAACATTCAGTACTTC,CASSLLDRAKNIQYF,TRBJ2-4,.,many,TRBV27
TGTGCTAGCAGCCCGACAGGGCCCCTACAAGAGACCCAGTACTTC,CASSPTGPLQETQYF,TRBJ2-5,TRBD1,many,TRBV7-7
TGTGCCAGCAGCTTAGAAAGAACAAATGAGCAGTTCTTC,CASSLERTNEQFF,TRBJ2-1,.,.,TRBV7-2
TGCAGTGCCCAACAGGGCGGGCAGTTCTTC,CSAQQGGQFF,TRBJ2-1,.,many,TRBV20-1
TGCAGTGCTAGAGTTGGGGGTAGCACTGAAGCTTTCTTT,CSARVGGSTEAFF,TRBJ1-1,.,few,TRBV20-1
TGTGCCAGCAGCCCACAGGGACCCCCGGGAGAAAAACTGTTTTTT,CASSPQGPPGEKLFF,TRBJ1-4,.,many,TRBV7-8
TGCGCCAGCAGCCAAGATGTAGAACAGGGGGCGCGTGGCTACACCTTC,CASSQDVEQGARGYTF,TRBJ1-2,TRBD1,few,TRBV4-3